This TCR beta chain stems from a study of T cell clones after liver transplantation. Clones were sequenced by immunoSEQ multiplex PCR, and TCRdb holds only the in-frame ones, with some missing. The sample includes around 100,000 clones, around four fifths of them seen just once. Germline loops: CDR1 SNHLY, CDR2 FYNNEI. J lost 0 bases, V lost 6 bases, and 3 bases had no gene match. The CDR3 is 15 amino acids. The sample in question was CD4+ T cells from blood, obtained approximately 50 months after liver transplant. This chain uses TRBV2 with TRBJ2-1, with 9 bases that match TRBD2. The clonotype originates from a human patient who received a liver transplant. The graft donor may be the source of some T cells. CDR3 sequence: CASRLSGSSYNEQFF. CDR3 DNA: TGTGCCAGCAGACTTAGCGGGAGCTCCTACAATGAGCAGTTCTTC.